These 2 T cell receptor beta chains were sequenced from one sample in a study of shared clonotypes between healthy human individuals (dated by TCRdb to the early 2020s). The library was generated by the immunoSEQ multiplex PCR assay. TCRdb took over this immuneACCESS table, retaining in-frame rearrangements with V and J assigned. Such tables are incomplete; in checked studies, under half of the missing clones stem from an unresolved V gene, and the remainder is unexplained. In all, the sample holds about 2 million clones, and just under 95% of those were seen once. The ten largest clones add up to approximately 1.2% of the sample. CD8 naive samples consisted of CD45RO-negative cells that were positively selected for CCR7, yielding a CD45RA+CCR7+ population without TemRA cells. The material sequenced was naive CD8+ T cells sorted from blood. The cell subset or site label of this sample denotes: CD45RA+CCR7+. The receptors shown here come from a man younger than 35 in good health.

This chain's CDR3 is CASSQVLAGGGGYEQYF. The CDR3 DNA reads as TGCGCCAGCAGCCAAGTATTAGCGGGAGGAGGTGGCTACGAGCAGTACTTC. The chain carries TRBV4-3 and TRBJ2-7; TRBD2 matches at 10 bases. CDR3 length: 17 amino acids. Germline CDR1 reads LGHNA; CDR2 reads YSLEER. The V segment lost 1 base and the J segment 3 bases; nucleotides outside the gene matches: 9.

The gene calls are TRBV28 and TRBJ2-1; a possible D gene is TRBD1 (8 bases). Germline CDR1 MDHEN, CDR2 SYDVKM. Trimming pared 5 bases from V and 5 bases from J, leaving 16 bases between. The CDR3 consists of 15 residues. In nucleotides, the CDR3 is TGTGCCAGCAGTCCCTACAGGGGGGGAAACAATGAGCAGTTCTTC. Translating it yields CASSPYRGGNNEQFF. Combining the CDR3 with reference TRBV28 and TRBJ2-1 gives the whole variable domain DVKVTQSSRYLVKRTGEKVFLECVQDMDHENMFWYRQDPGLGLRLIYFSYDVKMKEKGDIPEGYSVSREKKERFSLILESASTNQTSMYLCASSPYRGGNNEQFFGPGTRLTVL.